Reported below is one T cell receptor beta chain. Germline CDR1 is GTSNPN and CDR2 is SVGIG (reference sequence). The CDR3 runs to 13 residues. Trimming shortened V by 4 bases and J by 1 base, and 10 bases separated the two germline ends. Some clones are missing from TCRdb's copy, which holds only in-frame ones; the method was immunoSEQ multiplex PCR. The sample shows around 69,000 clones, roughly 88% of them seen only once. This record belongs to a study of OX40 agonist ivuxolimab in advanced cancers. The TCR sequence derives from an adult with an advanced solid tumor such as melanoma, head and neck, liver or kidney cancer. This chain uses TRBV30 with TRBJ1-1, with D maybe TRBD1 (5 bases). The material sequenced was CD4+ or CD8+ T cells sorted from blood, taken in a trial of the OX40 agonist ivuxolimab. In DNA, the CDR3 is TGTGCCTGGAATATACAGGAGAACACTGAAGCTTTCTTT. Translated: CAWNIQENTEAFF.